Listed below are T cell receptor beta chains from one sample, sequenced in a study of early T cells in non-severe SARS-CoV-2 infection. TCRdb ran MiXCR on the 5' RACE reads and lists one entry per CDR3 protein. The sample consists of tens of thousands of distinct CDR3 sequences, around 9.9% of them appearing once. Sequencing was performed on whole blood. The receptors derive from an adult who was a healthcare worker with PCR-confirmed SARS-CoV-2 infection or an uninfected control (not recorded which). CDR3s include the opening cysteine and the closing phenylalanine or tryptophan. The D gene is left open where the match is weak. Rows give clone size only sometimes, using once, few, many, or a class for an expanded clone.

clone_size: .
j_call: TRBJ2-1
d_call: TRBD2
v_call: TRBV12-3/TRBV12-4
cdr3_aa: CASRPSAGGVGEQFF
cdr3_nt: TGTGCCAGCAGACCATCAGCGGGAGGAGTCGGTGAGCAGTTCTTC

clone_size: .
j_call: TRBJ2-1
d_call: TRBD2
v_call: TRBV7-3
cdr3_aa: CASSRLAGGEQFF
cdr3_nt: TGTGCCAGCAGCCGTCTAGCGGGAGGTGAGCAGTTCTTC

clone_size: .
j_call: TRBJ2-1
d_call: .
v_call: TRBV5-1
cdr3_aa: CASSYGESSYNEQFF
cdr3_nt: TGCGCCAGCAGCTACGGGGAAAGCTCCTACAATGAGCAGTTCTTC

clone_size: many
j_call: TRBJ2-6
d_call: .
v_call: TRBV20-1
cdr3_aa: CSAVGRTKTGANVLTF
cdr3_nt: TGCAGTGCTGTGGGCAGGACAAAGACTGGGGCCAACGTCCTGACTTTC

clone_size: few
j_call: TRBJ2-1
d_call: .
v_call: TRBV7-2
cdr3_aa: CASSQGLSTGYNEQFF
cdr3_nt: TGTGCCAGCAGCCAGGGTCTTAGCACAGGATACAATGAGCAGTTCTTC

clone_size: many
j_call: TRBJ1-1
d_call: .
v_call: TRBV28
cdr3_aa: CASSPKGGGNTEAFF
cdr3_nt: TGTGCCAGCAGTCCCAAGGGGGGAGGGAACACTGAAGCTTTCTTT

clone_size: .
j_call: TRBJ2-1
d_call: .
v_call: TRBV7-9
cdr3_aa: CASSRSSGLSWGEQFF
cdr3_nt: TGTGCCAGCAGCCGAAGTTCGGGGCTGAGCTGGGGTGAGCAGTTCTTC

clone_size: .
j_call: TRBJ2-7
d_call: .
v_call: TRBV20-1
cdr3_aa: CSASRDKHEQYF
cdr3_nt: TGCAGTGCTAGCCGGGACAAGCACGAGCAGTACTTC

clone_size: few
j_call: TRBJ2-1
d_call: .
v_call: TRBV2
cdr3_aa: CASSEEWMLDKSSYNEQFF
cdr3_nt: TGTGCCAGCAGTGAAGAATGGATGTTGGACAAGAGCTCCTACAATGAGCAGTTCTTC

clone_size: .
j_call: TRBJ2-7
d_call: .
v_call: TRBV28
cdr3_aa: CASSYTRTNEQYF
cdr3_nt: TGTGCCAGCAGTTACACTAGGACGAACGAGCAGTACTTC

clone_size: .
j_call: TRBJ2-3
d_call: .
v_call: TRBV28
cdr3_aa: CASSLRADTQYF
cdr3_nt: TGTGCCAGCAGTTTACGGGCAGATACGCAGTATTTT

clone_size: many
j_call: TRBJ1-5
d_call: .
v_call: TRBV12-3/TRBV12-4
cdr3_aa: CASSLRGYSNQPQHF
cdr3_nt: TGTGCCAGCAGTTTAAGGGGGTATAGCAATCAGCCCCAGCATTTT

clone_size: .
j_call: TRBJ1-2
d_call: .
v_call: TRBV6-1
cdr3_aa: CASSEPSNYGYTF
cdr3_nt: TGTGCCAGCAGTGAACCGTCTAACTATGGCTACACCTTC

clone_size: many
j_call: TRBJ2-1
d_call: .
v_call: TRBV4-3
cdr3_aa: CASSYRDGNEQFF
cdr3_nt: TGCGCCAGCAGCTACCGGGACGGTAATGAGCAGTTCTTC

clone_size: few
j_call: TRBJ2-1
d_call: .
v_call: TRBV29-1
cdr3_aa: CSVEDLDSSYNEQFF
cdr3_nt: TGCAGCGTTGAAGACTTGGACAGCTCCTACAATGAGCAGTTCTTC

clone_size: many
j_call: TRBJ1-1
d_call: .
v_call: TRBV28
cdr3_aa: CASSEGLNTEAFF
cdr3_nt: TGTGCCAGCTCAGAGGGGTTGAACACTGAAGCTTTCTTT

clone_size: .
j_call: TRBJ2-4
d_call: .
v_call: TRBV5-4
cdr3_aa: CASSPGGSSENIQYF
cdr3_nt: TGTGCCAGCAGCCCAGGAGGGAGTTCGGAAAACATTCAGTACTTC

clone_size: many
j_call: TRBJ1-3
d_call: .
v_call: TRBV7-9
cdr3_aa: CASSLSGSGNTIYF
cdr3_nt: TGTGCCAGCAGCTTATCCGGTTCTGGAAACACCATATATTTT

clone_size: few
j_call: TRBJ2-3
d_call: TRBD1
v_call: TRBV6-6
cdr3_aa: CASSRTGTAEFGTQYF
cdr3_nt: TGTGCCAGCAGTCGTACCGGGACAGCAGAGTTCGGTACGCAGTATTTT

clone_size: few
j_call: TRBJ1-2
d_call: .
v_call: TRBV19
cdr3_aa: CASSLVRQTRYGYTF
cdr3_nt: TGTGCCAGTAGTCTTGTCAGGCAAACCCGCTATGGCTACACCTTC

clone_size: .
j_call: TRBJ1-1
d_call: .
v_call: TRBV12-3/TRBV12-4
cdr3_aa: CASSSGGLNTEAFF
cdr3_nt: TGTGCCAGCAGTTCGGGAGGGTTGAACACTGAAGCTTTCTTT

clone_size: few
j_call: TRBJ2-6
d_call: .
v_call: TRBV4-2
cdr3_aa: CASSQEFGANVLTF
cdr3_nt: TGTGCCAGCAGCCAAGAGTTTGGGGCCAACGTCCTGACTTTC

clone_size: many
j_call: TRBJ2-7
d_call: .
v_call: TRBV25-1
cdr3_aa: CASSEQGYEQYF
cdr3_nt: TGTGCCAGCAGTGAACAGGGCTACGAGCAGTACTTC

clone_size: .
j_call: TRBJ2-1
d_call: TRBD2
v_call: TRBV2
cdr3_aa: CASELAGNYNEQFF
cdr3_nt: TGTGCCAGCGAACTAGCGGGGAACTACAATGAGCAGTTCTTC

clone_size: few
j_call: TRBJ2-1
d_call: .
v_call: TRBV7-9
cdr3_aa: CASSLGVSNSYNERFF
cdr3_nt: TGTGCCAGCAGCTTAGGCGTCTCAAACTCCTACAATGAGCGGTTCTTC

clone_size: .
j_call: TRBJ1-1
d_call: .
v_call: TRBV11-2
cdr3_aa: CASSLLAGMNTEAFF
cdr3_nt: TGTGCCAGCAGCTTATTGGCGGGGATGAACACTGAAGCTTTCTTT

clone_size: .
j_call: TRBJ2-1
d_call: TRBD2
v_call: TRBV10-3
cdr3_aa: CAISAGLAGGYNEQFF
cdr3_nt: TGTGCCATCAGTGCTGGTCTAGCGGGGGGCTACAATGAGCAGTTCTTC

clone_size: few
j_call: TRBJ2-3
d_call: .
v_call: TRBV2
cdr3_aa: CASRVPELRAQYF
cdr3_nt: TGTGCCAGCAGGGTGCCAGAGCTTAGGGCGCAGTATTTT

clone_size: .
j_call: TRBJ2-7
d_call: TRBD2
v_call: TRBV4-1
cdr3_aa: CASSQPAREGRYEQYF
cdr3_nt: TGCGCCAGCAGCCAACCGGCGCGGGAGGGCCGCTACGAGCAGTACTTC

clone_size: few
j_call: TRBJ2-3
d_call: .
v_call: TRBV11-2
cdr3_aa: CASSFQYRDTQYF
cdr3_nt: TGTGCCAGCAGCTTCCAGTATCGAGATACGCAGTATTTT